A selection of T cell receptor beta chains follows, all from one sample in a study of beta chain features in type 1 diabetes. TCRdb's copy holds only in-frame clones and misses some; the assay was immunoSEQ multiplex PCR. The data show roughly 350,000 clones, around 10% seen once. Sequenced input: central memory CD4+ T cells from blood. These receptors were taken from a man aged 25-45 years with type 1 diabetes. Both conserved end residues are part of each CDR3. A D gene is named only where the DNA matches it firmly. The size of a clone is reported for some rows only, either as once, few or many, or as a class for expanded clones.

J gene | D gene | V gene | clone size | CDR3 protein | CDR3 DNA
TRBJ2-3 | TRBD1 | TRBV27 | - | CASSWGTGGDTQYF | TGTGCCAGCAGCTGGGGGACAGGGGGAGATACGCAGTATTTT
TRBJ1-5 | TRBD1 | TRBV18 | few | CASSRGTGEYQPQHF | TGTGCCAGCTCCCGCGGGACAGGGGAATATCAGCCCCAGCATTTT
TRBJ2-3 | - | TRBV10-3 | - | CASRDSRVRGHTDTQYF | TGTGCCTCCCGGGACTCAAGAGTCCGGGGGCACACAGATACGCAGTATTTT
TRBJ1-1 | TRBD1 | TRBV6-5 | - | CAISRGQGVDTEAFF | TGTGCCATCAGCAGAGGACAGGGGGTTGACACTGAAGCTTTCTTT
TRBJ2-1 | - | TRBV4-1 | few | CASSPHTEGEQFF | TGCGCCAGCAGCCCCCATACAGAGGGTGAGCAGTTCTTC
TRBJ1-4 | TRBD1 | TRBV6-1 | - | CASNRQDRGEKLFF | TGTGCCAGCAACCGACAGGACAGGGGAGAAAAGCTGTTTTTT
TRBJ2-7 | TRBD1 | TRBV5-1 | many | CASSPEDRTPYEQYF | TGCGCCAGCAGCCCCGAGGACAGGACTCCCTACGAGCAGTACTTC
TRBJ1-4 | - | TRBV2 | few | CASRTASGRNEKLFF | TGTGCCAGCAGAACCGCATCGGGACGAAATGAAAAACTGTTTTTT
TRBJ1-5 | - | TRBV15 | - | CATRRPEVGSNQPQHF | TGTGCCACCAGGCGCCCCGAGGTAGGGAGCAATCAGCCCCAGCATTTT
TRBJ1-3 | - | TRBV5-1 | few | CASSPADFGNTIYF | TGCGCCAGCAGCCCAGCGGATTTTGGAAACACCATATATTTT
TRBJ2-7 | - | TRBV11-2 | - | CASSTTGSYEQYF | TGTGCCAGCAGCACTACAGGGAGCTACGAGCAGTACTTC
TRBJ2-2 | - | TRBV11-3 | few | CASSLGTPGGRELFF | TGTGCCAGCAGCCTAGGGACACCCGGCGGTAGGGAGCTGTTTTTT
TRBJ2-3 | - | TRBV6-5 | - | CASRGGRTDTQYF | TGTGCCAGCAGGGGCGGGCGCACAGATACGCAGTATTTT
TRBJ1-5 | - | TRBV7-9 | few | CASAGPYQPQHF | TGTGCCTCGGCAGGGCCGTATCAGCCCCAGCATTTT
TRBJ1-4 | - | TRBV7-9 | few | CASSLVGATNEKLFF | TGTGCCAGCAGCTTAGTTGGTGCAACTAATGAAAAACTGTTTTTT
TRBJ2-2 | - | TRBV4-2 | few | CASSSLIPGELFF | TGTGCCAGCAGCTCCTTAATCCCCGGGGAGCTGTTTTTT
TRBJ2-7 | - | TRBV30 | - | CAWTPGGTGIYEQYF | TGTGCCTGGACCCCGGGGGGGACAGGGATATACGAGCAGTACTTC
TRBJ2-3 | TRBD1 | TRBV5-6 | - | CASSSLGTGAADTQYF | TGTGCCAGCAGCTCCCTCGGGACAGGGGCCGCAGATACGCAGTATTTT
TRBJ2-3 | TRBD2 | TRBV11-1 | few | CASSLRYEAGGVDTQYF | TGTGCCAGCAGCTTGCGATACGAAGCGGGAGGCGTAGATACGCAGTATTTT
TRBJ2-3 | - | TRBV4-2 | - | CASSQGPGMADTQYF | TGTGCCAGCAGCCAAGGTCCGGGAATGGCAGATACGCAGTATTTT
TRBJ2-1 | TRBD2 | TRBV15 | few | CATRPVTSVRNEQFF | TGTGCCACCAGACCCGTGACTAGCGTGCGAAATGAGCAGTTCTTC
TRBJ2-7 | TRBD2 | TRBV28 | few | CASSWTSGSFTYEQYF | TGTGCCAGCAGTTGGACTAGCGGGAGTTTTACCTACGAGCAGTACTTC
TRBJ2-1 | - | TRBV18 | - | CASSPAEGDYNEQFF | TGTGCCAGCTCTCCCGCGGAAGGGGATTACAATGAGCAGTTCTTC
TRBJ1-1 | TRBD1 | TRBV15 | many | CATRPGQGRGEAFF | TGTGCCACCAGACCGGGACAGGGACGCGGTGAAGCTTTCTTT
TRBJ2-1 | - | TRBV28 | - | CASLSLVKDKLQFF | TGTGCCAGCCTTTCGCTAGTAAAGGACAAACTCCAGTTCTTC
TRBJ2-7 | - | TRBV2 | - | CASSAIGQDFYEQYF | TGTGCCAGCAGTGCGATCGGGCAAGACTTCTACGAGCAGTACTTC
TRBJ1-1 | - | TRBV11-2 | few | CASSGVENTEAFF | TGTGCCAGCTCGGGGGTCGAGAACACTGAAGCTTTCTTT
TRBJ2-5 | - | TRBV5-4 | few | CASSSELGPQGTQYF | TGTGCCAGCAGCTCCGAACTGGGACCTCAGGGGACCCAGTACTTC
TRBJ1-1 | - | TRBV7-9 | - | CASSLALEAFF | TGTGCCAGCAGCTTAGCACTCGAAGCTTTCTTT
TRBJ1-2 | - | TRBV5-6 | few | CASSLAGAPNNYGYTF | TGTGCCAGCAGCTTGGCCGGGGCACCGAATAACTATGGCTACACCTTC
TRBJ1-2 | TRBD1 | TRBV27 | few | CASSLSWTGLSGYTF | TGTGCCAGCAGTCTGTCATGGACAGGGTTAAGTGGCTACACCTTC
TRBJ2-3 | TRBD2 | TRBV7-2 | - | CASSLAKTSGRPDTQYF | TGTGCCAGCAGCTTAGCCAAGACTAGCGGGAGACCAGATACGCAGTATTTT
TRBJ1-4 | TRBD1 | TRBV29-1 | - | CSATGTGNEKLFF | TGCAGTGCAACCGGGACAGGGAATGAAAAACTGTTTTTT
TRBJ2-1 | - | TRBV5-4 | many | CASSRHHNEQFF | TGTGCCAGCAGCCGACACCACAATGAGCAGTTCTTC
TRBJ1-5 | TRBD1 | TRBV28 | - | CASRPTGGNQPQHF | TGTGCCAGCAGACCTACAGGGGGCAATCAGCCCCAGCATTTT
TRBJ1-4 | - | TRBV27 | - | CASSVGDSNEKLFF | TGTGCCAGCAGCGTGGGGGATTCAAATGAAAAACTGTTTTTT
TRBJ2-7 | - | TRBV19 | - | CASKKDPSYEQYF | TGTGCCAGTAAAAAGGACCCCTCCTACGAGCAGTACTTC
TRBJ1-2 | TRBD1 | TRBV6-1 | few | CASSARTGGNDGYTF | TGTGCCAGCAGTGCCCGGACAGGGGGCAACGATGGCTACACCTTC
TRBJ2-1 | - | TRBV4-2 | - | CASSQGSSRAYNEQFF | TGTGCCAGCAGCCAAGGGAGTAGCAGGGCCTACAATGAGCAGTTCTTC
TRBJ2-4 | - | TRBV18 | - | CASSPSGSDKNIQYF | TGTGCCAGCTCACCCTCAGGATCGGACAAAAACATTCAGTACTTC
TRBJ1-2 | TRBD1 | TRBV4-1 | few | CASSTRQGNYGYTF | TGCGCCAGCAGCACGCGACAGGGGAACTATGGCTACACCTTC
TRBJ1-2 | - | TRBV7-2 | - | CASSLGTQGVYGYTF | TGTGCCAGCAGCTTGGGGACACAGGGAGTCTATGGCTACACCTTC
TRBJ2-7 | TRBD1 | TRBV28 | few | CASGPGGKYEQYF | TGTGCCAGCGGACCAGGGGGAAAATACGAGCAGTACTTC
TRBJ1-3 | - | TRBV28 | - | CASSDYGPRWTIYF | TGTGCCAGCAGTGACTACGGCCCCCGCTGGACCATATATTTT
TRBJ2-4 | - | TRBV4-2 | - | CASSLGVNIQYF | TGTGCCAGCAGCTTGGGAGTGAACATTCAGTACTTC
TRBJ1-6 | - | TRBV13 | - | CASSLYSSSYNSPLHF | TGTGCCAGCAGCTTATATTCCAGCTCCTATAATTCACCCCTCCACTTT
TRBJ2-5 | - | TRBV18 | - | CASSPRQSQETQYF | TGTGCCAGCTCACCAAGGCAAAGCCAAGAGACCCAGTACTTC
TRBJ2-6 | - | TRBV28 | - | CASSVPGEANVLTF | TGTGCCAGCAGTGTCCCTGGAGAGGCCAACGTCCTGACTTTC
TRBJ1-1 | - | TRBV5-1 | few | CASSSGSWGTEAFF | TGCGCCAGCAGCTCCGGGTCCTGGGGCACTGAAGCTTTCTTT